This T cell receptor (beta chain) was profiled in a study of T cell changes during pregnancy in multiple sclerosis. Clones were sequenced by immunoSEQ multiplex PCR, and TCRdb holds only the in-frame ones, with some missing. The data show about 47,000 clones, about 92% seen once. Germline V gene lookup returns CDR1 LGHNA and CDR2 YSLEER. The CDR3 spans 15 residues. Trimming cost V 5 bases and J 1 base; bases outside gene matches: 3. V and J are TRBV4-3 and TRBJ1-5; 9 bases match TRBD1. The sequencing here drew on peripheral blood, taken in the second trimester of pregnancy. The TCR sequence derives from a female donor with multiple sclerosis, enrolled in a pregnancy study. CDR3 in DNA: TGCGCCAGCAGCTCGGGACAGGGAAGCAATCAGCCCCAGCATTTT. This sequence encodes CASSSGQGSNQPQHF.